This T cell receptor (beta chain) was captured in a study of blood T cell repertoires in COVID-19. Study in general: The United States, Italy and Spain were the sources of the acute and convalescent COVID-19 samples.

As processed by the authors: The assay estimated nucleated cells by amplifying reference gene primers. Method: immunoSEQ multiplex PCR; TCRdb's copy keeps in-frame clones and lacks some. V, J and clone size derive from that table, while D and trimming were established from the DNA sequence. The sample carries about 70,000 clones, 80% recorded once. Germline V CDR1 and CDR2: LGHDT, YNNKEL (reference sequence). The CDR3 is made up of 18 amino acids. V was pared by 1 base and J by 7 bases, with 13 bases of the junction left unmatched. The source is an older man who had recovered from COVID-19. Material: peripheral blood. This sequence joins TRBV3-1 (or the pseudogene TRBV3-2) and TRBJ2-1, with TRBD1 matching over 10 bases. CDR3 amino acids: CASSQVWKRTGGLNEQFF. DNA for the CDR3: TGTGCCAGCAGCCAAGTCTGGAAACGGACAGGGGGTCTGAATGAGCAGTTCTTC.